The 9 T cell receptor beta chains presented below share a single source sample, sequenced in a study of blood T cells in healthy people across ages. The use of a sample-barcoded 5' primer and a J-beta primer mix characterized a second PCR of about 7 to 12 cycles. Each CDR3 protein gets one entry after TCRdb re-called the 5' RACE reads with MiXCR. The data hold under 1,000,000 distinct CDR3 sequences, with 35% to 50% observed a single time. Sequenced material: blood. These receptors were obtained from a man older than 75 in good health.

Regarding this clonotype: The junction shows a germline mismatch at one end, possibly a read error. V is TRBV15 and J is TRBJ1-2, with 8 bases fitting TRBD1. The CDR3 covers 17 residues. Germline V gene lookup returns CDR1 LNHNV and CDR2 YYDKDF (reference sequence). The CDR3 loop is CATSRDHDRGGNCGYTF. The DNA for the CDR3 is TGTGCCACCAGCAGAGATCACGACAGGGGAGGTAACTGTGGCTACACCTTC.

The chain uses TRBV2 and TRBJ2-1; 9 positions match TRBD2. Per the germline V gene, CDR1 is SNHLY and CDR2 is FYNNEI. The CDR3 extends over 15 amino acids. Germline trimming cut 5 bases from V and 2 bases from J; bases unmatched to any gene: 4. In nucleotides, the CDR3 is TGTGCCAGCAGTAAGCGGGAGGCTCCCTACAATGAGCAGTTCTTC. Its protein product is CASSKREAPYNEQFF.

The chain joins TRBV6-2 or TRBV6-3 to TRBJ2-7; D is unclear. The DNA end favors TRBJ2-5, so the J call may be wrong. Germline loops: CDR1 MNHEY, CDR2 SVGEGT. The CDR3 has 13 residues. The DNA for the CDR3 is TGTGCCAGTGAAAAAGGGCCCAGTGGGACCCAGTACTTC. Translating gives CASEKGPSGTQYF.

The genes are TRBV2 and TRBJ2-5; 12 nucleotides match TRBD2. Near its end, the DNA agrees better with TRBJ2-7, so the J call may be wrong. Germline CDR1 and CDR2: SNHLY and FYNNEI. CDR3 length: 17 residues. CDR3 coding DNA: TGTGCCAGCAGGCGTGCTAGCGGGAGGGCCTCAGCCTACGAGCAGTACTTC. Translation gives CASRRASGRASAYEQYF.

This clonotype was seen a handful of times. The V call is TRBV2, the J call TRBJ2-7, with D hard to call. CDR1 is SNHLY, CDR2 FYNNEI, per germline. The CDR3 runs 12 residues. V was pared by 7 bases and J by 7 bases, with 14 bases between. CDR3 sequence (DNA): TGTGCCAGCACCGACTCTCGCCGAGAGCAGTACTTC. This translates into CASTDSRREQYF.

This clonotype was recorded a few times. The chain employs TRBV12-3 or TRBV12-4 and TRBJ2-7; 9 positions match TRBD2. The J call is uncertain, as TRBJ2-5 better fits the DNA end. The CDR3 has 13 amino acids. The CDR3 region has the DNA TGTGCCAGCAAAAGAGCGGGAGGAGAGACCCAGTACTTC. Its protein is CASKRAGGETQYF.

The rearrangement joins TRBV12-3 or TRBV12-4 to TRBJ2-3, with D perhaps matching TRBD1 (5 bases). The V gene lost 2 bases and the J gene lost 2 bases, with 8 bases spanning the gap. The CDR3 extends over 14 amino acids. The CDR3 DNA follows: TGTGCCAGCAGTTTATGGGGCAACACAGATACGCAGTATTTT. It encodes CASSLWGNTDTQYF.

The rearrangement links TRBV20-1 to TRBJ1-1; D is uncertain. In germline, CDR1 is DFQATT, CDR2 SNEGSKA (reference sequence). Trimming left V 4 bases short and J 1 base short, with 7 bases between. There are 12 residues in the CDR3. As DNA, the CDR3 is TGCAGTGCTAAGGATCAGAACACTGAAGCTTTCTTT. Amino acid sequence: CSAKDQNTEAFF.

CDR3 loop: CSARGQAVMNTEAFF. CDR3 sequence (DNA): TGCAGTGCTAGAGGCCAGGCGGTCATGAACACTGAAGCTTTCTTT. This rearrangement joins TRBV20-1 to TRBJ1-1; D unresolved. The CDR3 sequence is 15 residues long. Deletions cut 1 base from V and 0 bases from J, with 12 bases between. Germline V gene sequence: CDR1 DFQATT, CDR2 SNEGSKA (reference sequence).